This T cell receptor (beta chain) was identified during a study of T-cell memory formation after mild COVID-19. Overall study findings and caveats: Day 37-peaking second-wave clones had unconfirmed SARS-CoV-2 specificity. Clones that shrank (day 15 to 85) were balanced CD4/CD8, whereas later expanders leaned CD4+. Pre-infection memory already had some responding clones, implying cross-reactive memory joined.

Looked up from germline, CDR1 is SGHRS and CDR2 is YFSETQ. The CDR3 runs to 16 residues. J was trimmed by 7 bases and V by 3 bases; bases with no gene match: 11. Each CDR3 protein gets one entry after TCRdb re-called the 5' RACE reads with MiXCR. This table holds roughly 550,000 distinct CDR3 sequences, about 20% found once. About this clonotype itself: The antigen remains undetermined.

This sequence originates from an adult woman who had mild COVID-19 (a few samples of this study predate the infection). Cell type and time point are not known. The chain combines TRBV5-1 with TRBJ2-1, with 9 bases fitting TRBD2. Material for sequencing was PBMCs or a T cell subset sorted from them (not recorded which). CDR3 in amino acids: CASSSLSGGPGNEQFF. In nucleotides, the CDR3 is TGCGCCAGCAGCTCGCTTAGCGGGGGCCCCGGGAATGAGCAGTTCTTC.